A single sample gave rise to the 22 T cell receptor beta chains below, sequenced in a study of cytomegalovirus exposure and HLA in healthy donors (dated by TCRdb to about 2017). Library prep was done by the immunoSEQ multiplex PCR assay. The multiplex PCR relied on a mix of 60 forward primers for TCR Vbeta segments and 13 reverse primers for TCR Jbeta segments. As stored in TCRdb, this immuneACCESS dataset retains in-frame rearrangements with V and J assigned. A fraction of the clones does not appear; measured against another copy, unresolved V genes explain less than half of the discrepancy, and the remainder lacks a known reason. The sample table records about 140,000 clones; 80% of these occur just once. The ten largest account for approximately 2% of the sample. Sequenced input: PBMCs. These receptors all stem from a man younger than 40 in good health and CMV-seronegative.

The J gene is TRBJ1-1, the V gene TRBV7-2; D is possibly TRBD1 (6 bases). V was clipped by 5 bases and J by 3 bases, with 10 bases between them. The CDR3 consists of 13 residues. Germline CDR1 SGHTA, CDR2 FQGNSA. The CDR3 DNA reads TGTGCCAGCAGCCCAAACAGGGACACTGAAGCTTTCTTT. Its protein is CASSPNRDTEAFF.

The V gene is TRBV2, the J gene TRBJ2-2; 7 bases are shared with TRBD1. The junction had 3 bases not matched to a gene; V was cut back by 7 bases and J by 1 base. Germline V gene data show CDR1 as SNHLY and CDR2 as FYNNEI. The CDR3 extends over 14 amino acids. CDR3 region: CASKQGVNTGELFF. The CDR3 DNA reads as TGTGCCAGCAAGCAGGGGGTGAACACCGGGGAGCTGTTTTTT. Variable domain in full (rest from reference TRBV2 and TRBJ2-2): EPEVTQTPSHQVTQMGQEVILRCVPISNHLYFYWYRQILGQKVEFLVSFYNNEISEKSEIFDDQFSVERPDGSNFTLKIRSTKLEDSAMYFCASKQGVNTGELFFGEGSRLTVL.

In this sample, this clone turned up a few times. Other DNA sequences in this sample translate to the same CDR3. In DNA form, the CDR3 reads TGTGCCAGTTCGGAGGGGAACACCGGGGAGCTGTTTTTT. Amino acids: CASSEGNTGELFF. The chain carries TRBV6-5 and TRBJ2-2; D may be TRBD2 (6 bases). The CDR3 is made up of 13 amino acids. V lost 9 bases and J 1 base, leaving 9 bases between the germline ends. The V gene's germline CDR1 is MNHEY and CDR2 SVGAGI.

The chain employs TRBV5-4 and TRBJ2-4, with 7 bases lining up with TRBD1. Looked up from germline, CDR1 is SGHNT and CDR2 is YYREEE (reference sequence). V shed 0 bases and J 3 bases; nucleotides not matched to a gene: 6. This CDR3 has 16 residues. CDR3 coding DNA: TGTGCCAGCAGCTTGGGGCTAGGGACAGACAAAAACATTCAGTACTTC. Encoded protein: CASSLGLGTDKNIQYF.

The rearrangement links TRBV18 to TRBJ1-1; D uncertain. This CDR3 has 15 residues. The germline V and J ends were trimmed by 6 bases and 4 bases, with 18 bases remaining between them. The germline V gene encodes CDR1 KGHSH and CDR2 LQKENI. CDR3 amino acids: CASSPPSVAGTEAFF. The CDR3 DNA reads TGTGCCAGCTCCCCGCCTAGCGTCGCGGGCACTGAAGCTTTCTTT.

The V and J genes are TRBV15 and TRBJ1-5, with 7 bases identical to TRBD1. This CDR3 contains 15 residues. Germline trimming cut 2 bases from V and 2 bases from J; bases unmatched to any gene: 3. Per germline, CDR1 LNHNV and CDR2 YYDKDF (reference sequence). In DNA, the CDR3 is TGTGCCACCAGCAGACCCGGACAGGGCAATCAGCCCCAGCATTTT. This gives the protein CATSRPGQGNQPQHF.

The chain joins TRBV28 to TRBJ2-7; 8 bases are a match to TRBD1. This CDR3 contains 14 residues. Germline V CDR1 and CDR2: MDHEN, SYDVKM. J gave up 2 bases and V 6 bases, and 6 bases lay outside the gene matches. Written as DNA, the CDR3 is TGTGCCAGCAGGGCGACAGGGGCAACCTACGAGCAGTACTTC. It specifies CASRATGATYEQYF.

This clone appeared a few times. The chain employs TRBV4-1 and TRBJ1-1; maybe TRBD1 (5 bases). Germline loops: CDR1 MGHRA, CDR2 YSYEKL. The V and J ends lost 0 bases and 5 bases respectively, with 10 bases between them. The CDR3 length is 14 residues. CDR3 nucleotides: TGCGCCAGCAGCCAAGACCGGACATTGACTGAAGCTTTCTTT. It encodes CASSQDRTLTEAFF.

This clone was seen a single time. V usage is TRBV7-2 and J usage is TRBJ1-1, with D perhaps matching TRBD1 (5 bases). V was shortened by 5 bases and J by 1 base, with 11 bases between the two germline ends. CDR3 length equals 14 residues. Germline V CDR1 and CDR2: SGHTA, FQGNSA. DNA for the CDR3: TGTGCCAGCAGCCCAAGGAGGGGGAACACTGAAGCTTTCTTT. Protein product: CASSPRRGNTEAFF.

The gene calls are TRBV10-2 and TRBJ2-7, with 7 nucleotides matching TRBD1. The CDR3 runs 12 residues. The trim removed 7 bases at V and 2 bases at J, leaving 2 bases unmatched. CDR1 and CDR2 from the germline V gene are WSHSY and SAAADI. The chain's CDR3 is CASKDRTYEQYF. For the CDR3, the DNA is TGCGCCAGCAAGGACAGGACCTACGAGCAGTACTTC.

The rearrangement joins TRBV2 to TRBJ1-4, with 10 positions matching TRBD1. V lost 6 bases and J lost 4; bases outside the gene matches: 8. The germline V gene encodes CDR1 SNHLY and CDR2 FYNNEI. The CDR3 loop spans 16 amino acids. The CDR3 reads CASRTPGTGVNEKLFF. CDR3 sequence (DNA): TGTGCCAGCAGGACTCCGGGGACAGGGGTTAATGAAAAACTGTTTTTT. Looking up the rest from reference TRBV2 and TRBJ1-4 gives the full variable domain: EPEVTQTPSHQVTQMGQEVILRCVPISNHLYFYWYRQILGQKVEFLVSFYNNEISEKSEIFDDQFSVERPDGSNFTLKIRSTKLEDSAMYFCASRTPGTGVNEKLFFGSGTQLSVL.

This clone was picked up a small number of times. The V and J genes are TRBV6-5 and TRBJ1-6, with 8 bases lining up with TRBD1. CDR1 is MNHEY, CDR2 SVGAGI, per germline. The CDR3 loop spans 15 amino acids. V was clipped by 5 bases and J by 7 bases; unmatched bases: 7. CDR3 protein: CASSLTGTGNSPLHF. The DNA of the CDR3 is TGTGCCAGCAGTCTAACCGGGACAGGCAATTCACCCCTCCACTTT.

J is TRBJ1-5 and V is TRBV6-1; 8 bases align to TRBD1. Germline lookup yields CDR1 MNHNS and CDR2 SASEGT. The CDR3 is 14 residues long. With 4 bases clipped from V and 6 bases from J, the junction kept 5 bases outside the gene matches. Written as DNA, the CDR3 is TGTGCCAGCAGTGCTCAGGGGGCTAGTCAGCCCCAGCATTTT. Translating gives CASSAQGASQPQHF.

V usage is TRBV30 and J usage is TRBJ2-2, with 8 bases matching TRBD2. The germline gives CDR1 GTSNPN, CDR2 SVGIG (reference sequence). The V gene end was trimmed by 5 bases and the J gene end by 0 bases; junction bases not matched to a gene: 5. This CDR3 is 15 amino acids long. CDR3 region: CAWGIAGTNTGELFF. CDR3 in DNA: TGTGCCTGGGGCATAGCGGGAACGAACACCGGGGAGCTGTTTTTT.

CDR3 residues: CASSRRQATPSYNEQFF. The DNA of the CDR3 is TGTGCCAGCAGCCGCAGACAGGCCACCCCTTCCTACAATGAGCAGTTCTTC. V gene TRBV11-2 combines with J gene TRBJ2-1; D is perhaps TRBD1 (6 bases). Germline V lookup: CDR1 SGHAT, CDR2 FQNNGV. Trimming stripped 5 bases from V and 1 base from J, with 18 bases between. The CDR3 consists of 17 residues.

The J gene is TRBJ1-2, the V gene TRBV5-1; TRBD1 matches at 9 bases. This CDR3 has 14 residues. Germline trimming cut 4 bases from V and 5 bases from J; bases unmatched to any gene: 6. Germline V gene lookup returns CDR1 SGHRS and CDR2 YFSETQ. CDR3 protein: CASSRDREAYGYTF. DNA for the CDR3: TGCGCCAGCAGCCGGGACAGGGAGGCGTATGGCTACACCTTC.

J is TRBJ2-7 and V is TRBV6-5; D gene uncertain. In germline, CDR1 is MNHEY, CDR2 SVGAGI. This CDR3 spans 13 amino acids. Trimming shortened V by 2 bases and J by 2 bases, and 7 bases separated the two germline ends. The CDR3 region is CASSYPGTYEQYF. The CDR3 bases are TGTGCCAGCAGTTACCCAGGTACCTACGAGCAGTACTTC.

The chain carries TRBV5-1 and TRBJ1-1; 7 bases line up with TRBD1. The J segment lost 1 base and the V segment lost 4 bases, leaving 7 bases of the junction unmatched. CDR1 and CDR2 (germline): SGHRS, YFSETQ. The CDR3 is 15 residues long. CDR3 protein: CASSRNRGSNTEAFF. The CDR3, as DNA: TGCGCCAGCAGCCGAAACAGGGGCTCGAACACTGAAGCTTTCTTT.

The CDR3 protein is CASSLGDRGFFSPLHF. The CDR3 nucleotides are TGTGCCAGCAGCTTAGGGGACAGGGGCTTCTTTTCACCCCTCCACTTT. This chain joins TRBV7-9 and TRBJ1-6; TRBD1 matches 10 bases. With V trimmed by 1 base and J by 9 bases, 6 bases remained unmatched. Germline V lookup: CDR1 SEHNR, CDR2 FQNEAQ (reference sequence). The CDR3 is 16 residues long.

Concerning this clone itself: A read error may account for a junction end that differs from germline. The rearrangement joins TRBV6-5 to TRBJ1-5; no definite D call. Germline CDR1 MNHEY, CDR2 SVGAGI. This CDR3 region has 14 residues. The CDR3 reads CASSRRYSNQPQNF. CDR3 coding DNA: TGTGCCAGCAGTCGACGGTATAGCAATCAGCCCCAGAATTTT.

J is TRBJ2-5 and V is TRBV5-1; perhaps TRBD1 as D (5 bases). Trimming stripped 0 bases from V and 3 bases from J, with 9 bases between. Germline V gene lookup returns CDR1 SGHRS and CDR2 YFSETQ. This CDR3 spans 14 amino acids. CDR3 protein: CASSLGRTKETQYF. In DNA form, the CDR3 reads TGCGCCAGCAGCTTGGGCAGGACAAAAGAGACCCAGTACTTC. Based on the CDR3 plus reference TRBV5-1 and TRBJ2-5, the full variable domain is KAGVTQTPRYLIKTRGQQVTLSCSPISGHRSVSWYQQTPGQGLQFLFEYFSETQRNKGNFPGRFSGRQFSNSRSEMNVSTLELGDSALYLCASSLGRTKETQYFGPGTRLLVL.

This clone was picked up a small number of times. The V gene is TRBV10-2, the J gene TRBJ1-5; 7 bases line up with TRBD1. Looked up from germline, CDR1 is WSHSY and CDR2 is SAAADI. V trimming: 1 base; J trimming: 0 bases; junction bases outside the gene matches: 9. The CDR3 covers 18 residues. This CDR3 reads CASSELDRSRYSNQPQHF. CDR3 DNA: TGCGCCAGCAGTGAGTTGGACAGGTCCAGATATAGCAATCAGCCCCAGCATTTT.